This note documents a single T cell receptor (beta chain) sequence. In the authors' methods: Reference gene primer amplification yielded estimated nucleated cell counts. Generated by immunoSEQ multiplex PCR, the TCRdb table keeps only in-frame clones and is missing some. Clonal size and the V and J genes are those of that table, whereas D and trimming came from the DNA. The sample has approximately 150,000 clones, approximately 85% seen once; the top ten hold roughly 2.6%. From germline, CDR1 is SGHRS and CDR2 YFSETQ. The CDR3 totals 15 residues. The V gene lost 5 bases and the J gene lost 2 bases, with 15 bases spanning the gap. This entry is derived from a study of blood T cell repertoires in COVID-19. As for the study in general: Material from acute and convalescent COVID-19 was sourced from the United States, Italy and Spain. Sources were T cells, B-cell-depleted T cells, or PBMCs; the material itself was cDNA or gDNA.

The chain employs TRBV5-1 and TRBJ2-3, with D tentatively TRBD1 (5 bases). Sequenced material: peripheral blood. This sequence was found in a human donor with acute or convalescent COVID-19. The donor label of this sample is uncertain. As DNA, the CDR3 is TGCGCCAGCAGAGGCCATGGGGCGTCCACAGATACGCAGTATTTT. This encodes CASRGHGASTDTQYF.